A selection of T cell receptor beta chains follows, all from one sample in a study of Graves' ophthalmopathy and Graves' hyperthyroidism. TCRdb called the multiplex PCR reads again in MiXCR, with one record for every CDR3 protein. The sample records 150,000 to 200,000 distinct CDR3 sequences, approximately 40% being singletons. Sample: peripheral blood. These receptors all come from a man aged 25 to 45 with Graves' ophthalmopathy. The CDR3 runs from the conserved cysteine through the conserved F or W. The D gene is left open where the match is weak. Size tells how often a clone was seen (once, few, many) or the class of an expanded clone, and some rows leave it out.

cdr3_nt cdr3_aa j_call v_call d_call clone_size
TGTGCCAGCAGCGACACAGGGGGCGTTAGCTCCTACGAGCAGTACTTC CASSDTGGVSSYEQYF TRBJ2-7 TRBV9 TRBD1 NA
TGTGCCAGCAGTCCTCATAGGGACGGCAGCTACGAGCAGTACTTC CASSPHRDGSYEQYF TRBJ2-7 TRBV6-2/TRBV6-3 NA NA
TGTGCCATCAGTTCCGGGACAGGGGGCCTCAGCTCCTACGAGCAGTACTTC CAISSGTGGLSSYEQYF TRBJ2-7 TRBV10-3 TRBD1 many
TGTGCCAGCAGCTTAACGGAGAGGGGGGGGATGGAGACCCAGTACTTC CASSLTERGGMETQYF TRBJ2-5 TRBV7-8 NA few
TGTGCCAGCAGTCCCGGGGAATACGAGCAGTACTTC CASSPGEYEQYF TRBJ2-7 TRBV7-2 NA few
TGTGCCAGCAGCAGCGGAGGAGGCACTGAAGCTTTCTTT CASSSGGGTEAFF TRBJ1-1 TRBV6-1 NA NA
TGTGCCAGCTGCGGCAAAGGCGGGGCCGAGCAGTACTTC CASCGKGGAEQYF TRBJ2-7 TRBV6-1 NA NA
TGTGCCAGCAGTTTTAAGGCTAACTATGGCTACACCTTC CASSFKANYGYTF TRBJ1-2 TRBV12-3/TRBV12-4 NA NA
TGTGCCTGGAGCGCGGGGGGGACTGAAGCTTTCTTT CAWSAGGTEAFF TRBJ1-1 TRBV30 NA many
TGTGCCAGCAGTTTATCAACAGGGGGACAAGGGACCCAGTACTTC CASSLSTGGQGTQYF TRBJ2-5 TRBV27 TRBD1 many
TGTGCCTGGAGTTTCCAGGGGCAGGGACAAGAGACCCAGTACTTC CAWSFQGQGQETQYF TRBJ2-5 TRBV30 NA many
TGTGCCAGCAGCTTAGCCCGACATTTTTCCTACGAGCAGTACTTC CASSLARHFSYEQYF TRBJ2-7 TRBV7-6 NA once
TGTGCCAGCAGCTTAGAGTCGGGGGGGAATCAGCCCCAGCATTTT CASSLESGGNQPQHF TRBJ1-5 TRBV11-2 NA many
TGTGCCAGCAGCGGAGATCCCCCGGGACAGGCGAATGGCTACACCTTC CASSGDPPGQANGYTF TRBJ1-2 TRBV2 TRBD1 NA
TGTGCCAGCAGTATCCCTTCGATACCTGAAGCTTTCTTT CASSIPSIPEAFF TRBJ1-1 TRBV12-3/TRBV12-4 NA NA
TGTGCCAGCAGCGCAACAGGTTACGAGCAGTACTTC CASSATGYEQYF TRBJ2-7 TRBV5-6 NA many
TGTGCCATCAGTGAAGGGGGGGCGGAAGAGACCCAGTACTTC CAISEGGAEETQYF TRBJ2-5 TRBV6-1 NA NA
TGTGCCAGCAGCATATCCCCGCTCGGGGAGCTGTTTTTT CASSISPLGELFF TRBJ2-2 TRBV9 NA many
TGCAGCGTCCTTAGCGGGAGCTACGAGCAGTACTTC CSVLSGSYEQYF TRBJ2-7 TRBV29-1 TRBD2 many
TGTGCCAGCAGTACCAAGGGTTCTGGGGCCAACGTCCTGACTTTC CASSTKGSGANVLTF TRBJ2-6 TRBV25-1 NA many
TGTGCCAGCAGTTTAATTTCAGGGGGACTGAACACCGGGGAGCTGTTTTTT CASSLISGGLNTGELFF TRBJ2-2 TRBV28 NA NA
TGTGCCAGCAGTTTTACCCTCGAGACAGGGGGCAATGAAGAGACCCAGTACTTC CASSFTLETGGNEETQYF TRBJ2-5 TRBV12-3/TRBV12-4 TRBD1 NA
TGTGCCAGCACCTCGGGGGCCCTCTACGAGCAGTACTTC CASTSGALYEQYF TRBJ2-7 TRBV6-2/TRBV6-3 NA many
TGTGCCTGGGGTGTTGACGGATATGAAGCTTTCTTT CAWGVDGYEAFF TRBJ1-1 TRBV30 NA NA
TGTGCCAGCAGACCCCAACCGGGACAGGGGAGTGGTTCCCCAATGAACACTGAAGCTTTCTTT CASRPQPGQGSGSPMNTEAFF TRBJ1-1 TRBV6-4 TRBD1 NA
TGTGCCATCAGTGAGTCACGGGGAGGGATTGAAGCTTTCTTT CAISESRGGIEAFF TRBJ1-1 TRBV10-3 NA NA
TGTGCCTGGAGTGTTGGGGCGGGAGCCGGGGAGCTGTTTTTT CAWSVGAGAGELFF TRBJ2-2 TRBV30 TRBD2 many
TGTGCCAGCGGCCCAAATGGACCTAGGGACGAGCAGTACTTC CASGPNGPRDEQYF TRBJ2-7 TRBV28 NA few
TGTGCCAGCAGTTCAGACAGGATGAACACTGAAGCTTTCTTT CASSSDRMNTEAFF TRBJ1-1 TRBV12-3/TRBV12-4 NA medium-sized
TGTGCCAGCAGCTACCCTTCTTGGCATGGAGAGACCCAGTACTTC CASSYPSWHGETQYF TRBJ2-5 TRBV11-3 NA many
TGTGCCAGCAGGGCCCAGGGGCATAGCAATCAGCCCCAGCATTTT CASRAQGHSNQPQHF TRBJ1-5 TRBV12-3/TRBV12-4 NA NA
TGTGCCAGCACCCCGGGACACAACTACGAGCAGTACTTC CASTPGHNYEQYF TRBJ2-7 TRBV12-3/TRBV12-4 NA many
TGTGCCAGCAGCGAACAGGGTTTAACTGAAGCTTTCTTT CASSEQGLTEAFF TRBJ1-1 TRBV6-1 NA few
TGTGCCAGCAGTTACTCCAAGAGACTAGCGAGGTCCTACGAGCAGTACTTC CASSYSKRLARSYEQYF TRBJ2-7 TRBV6-5 TRBD2 NA
TGCGCCAGCAGCCAAAGGGACTCCGGATCGGCGGAAGGCTACACCTTC CASSQRDSGSAEGYTF TRBJ1-2 TRBV4-1 NA many
TGTGCCACCAGCAGAGATCACAGGGGGCCTAGGGCTTTCTTT CATSRDHRGPRAFF TRBJ1-1 TRBV15 TRBD1 many
TGTGCCAGCACGATAGGGGACCAAGAGACCCAGTACTTC CASTIGDQETQYF TRBJ2-5 TRBV2 NA NA
TGTGCCAGCACCCACCCTGCGGGTTACGGGCAGTACTTC CASTHPAGYGQYF TRBJ2-7 TRBV7-2 NA NA
TGTGCCGGGAATTGGGACGGGACAGGATATGGCTACACCTTC CAGNWDGTGYGYTF TRBJ1-2 TRBV30 TRBD1 many
TGTGCCAGCAGCTCACAGACAGGGGTCACTGAAGCTTTCTTT CASSSQTGVTEAFF TRBJ1-1 TRBV7-2 TRBD1 NA
TGTGCCTGCAGAGAATGTGGCTACACCTTC CACRECGYTF TRBJ1-2 TRBV30 NA many
TGTGCCAGCAGTTCCCTGGGGGGGAATGAAGCTTTCTTT CASSSLGGNEAFF TRBJ1-1 TRBV28 NA many
TGTGCCAGCAGTTCCCCGGGGGTTGCCTATGGCTACACCTTC CASSSPGVAYGYTF TRBJ1-2 TRBV6-5 NA many
TGTGCCACCAAGTTCGTCCCCGGGGAGCTGTTTTTT CATKFVPGELFF TRBJ2-2 TRBV12-3/TRBV12-4 NA many
TGTGCCAGCAGCTCGGGTTCTGTGGAGCCCCAGCATTTT CASSSGSVEPQHF TRBJ1-5 TRBV12-3/TRBV12-4 NA once
TGCAGTGCTAGAGGTACGGGACTAGCGGTCTACGAGCAGTACTTC CSARGTGLAVYEQYF TRBJ2-7 TRBV20-1 TRBD2 NA
TGTGCCAGCAGTGGTCTAGCGGGAAGTGTCTCGGCCAAAAACATTCAGTACTTC CASSGLAGSVSAKNIQYF TRBJ2-4 TRBV6-2/TRBV6-3 TRBD2 NA
TGTGCCAGCAGCCTTGACAGGGGGAGGCGCGAGCAGTACTTC CASSLDRGRREQYF TRBJ2-7 TRBV7-2 TRBD1 NA
TGTGCCAGCAGTTCAGGAGGGACTCCCTCAGCCAAAAACATTCAGTACTTC CASSSGGTPSAKNIQYF TRBJ2-4 TRBV27 NA many
TGTGCCAGTTCTTACGCCTCCACTGAAGCTTTCTTT CASSYASTEAFF TRBJ1-1 TRBV19 NA many
TGCGCCAGCAGCCCCGGACAGGGGCGTAACTATGGCTACACCTTC CASSPGQGRNYGYTF TRBJ1-2 TRBV5-1 TRBD1 many
TGTGCCAGCGTCGAGGGGACAGCTCTCTATGGCTACACCTTC CASVEGTALYGYTF TRBJ1-2 TRBV2 TRBD1 many
TGCAGTGCTAGAGTTGACAACAATCAGCCCCAGCATTTT CSARVDNNQPQHF TRBJ1-5 TRBV20-1 NA NA